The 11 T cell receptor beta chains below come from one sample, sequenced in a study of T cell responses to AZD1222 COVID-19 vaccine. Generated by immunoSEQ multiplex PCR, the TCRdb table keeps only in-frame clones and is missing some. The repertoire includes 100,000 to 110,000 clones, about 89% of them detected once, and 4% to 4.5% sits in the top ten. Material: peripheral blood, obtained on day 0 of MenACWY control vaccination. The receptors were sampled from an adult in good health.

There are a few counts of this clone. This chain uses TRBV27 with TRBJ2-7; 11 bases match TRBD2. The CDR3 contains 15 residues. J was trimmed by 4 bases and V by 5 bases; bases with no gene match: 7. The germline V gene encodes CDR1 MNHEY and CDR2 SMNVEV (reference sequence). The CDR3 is CASSILTSGVYEQYF. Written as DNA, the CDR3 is TGTGCCAGCAGTATTTTGACTAGCGGGGTTTACGAGCAGTACTTC.

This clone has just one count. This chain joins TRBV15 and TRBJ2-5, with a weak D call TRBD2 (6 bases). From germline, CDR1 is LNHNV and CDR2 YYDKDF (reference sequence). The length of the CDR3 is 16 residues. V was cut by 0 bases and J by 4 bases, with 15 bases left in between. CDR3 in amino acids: CATSRDRGRRGETQYF. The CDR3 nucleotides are TGTGCCACCAGCAGAGATCGGGGTCGGAGGGGAGAGACCCAGTACTTC.

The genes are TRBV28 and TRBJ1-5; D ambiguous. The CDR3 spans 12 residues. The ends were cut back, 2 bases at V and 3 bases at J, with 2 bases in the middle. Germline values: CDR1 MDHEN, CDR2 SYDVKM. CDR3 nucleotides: TGTGCCAGCAGTTTAGACAATCAGCCCCAGCATTTT. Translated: CASSLDNQPQHF.

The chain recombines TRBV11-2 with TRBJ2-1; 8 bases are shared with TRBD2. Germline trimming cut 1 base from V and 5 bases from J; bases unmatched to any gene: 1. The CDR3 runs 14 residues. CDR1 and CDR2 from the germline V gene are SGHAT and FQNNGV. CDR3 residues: CASSLGLAHNEQFF. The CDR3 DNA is TGTGCCAGCAGCTTAGGACTAGCGCACAATGAGCAGTTCTTC. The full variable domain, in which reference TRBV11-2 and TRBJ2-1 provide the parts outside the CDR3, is EAGVAQSPRYKIIEKRQSVAFWCNPISGHATLYWYQQILGQGPKLLIQFQNNGVVDDSQLPKDRFSAERLKGVDSTLKIQPAKLEDSAVYLCASSLGLAHNEQFFGPGTRLTVL.

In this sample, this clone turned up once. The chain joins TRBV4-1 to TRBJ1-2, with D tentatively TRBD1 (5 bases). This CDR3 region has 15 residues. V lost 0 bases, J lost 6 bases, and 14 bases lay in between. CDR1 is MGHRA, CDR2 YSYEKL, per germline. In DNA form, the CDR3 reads TGCGCCAGCAGCCAAGACCGGGGCCGGGGGGATGGCTACACCTTC. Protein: CASSQDRGRGDGYTF.

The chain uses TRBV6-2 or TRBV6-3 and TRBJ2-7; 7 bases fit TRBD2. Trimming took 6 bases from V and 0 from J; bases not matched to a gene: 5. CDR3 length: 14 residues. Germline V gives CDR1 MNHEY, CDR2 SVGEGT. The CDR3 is CASRPSGSSYEQYF. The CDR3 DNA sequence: TGTGCCAGCAGACCTAGCGGCTCCTCCTACGAGCAGTACTTC.

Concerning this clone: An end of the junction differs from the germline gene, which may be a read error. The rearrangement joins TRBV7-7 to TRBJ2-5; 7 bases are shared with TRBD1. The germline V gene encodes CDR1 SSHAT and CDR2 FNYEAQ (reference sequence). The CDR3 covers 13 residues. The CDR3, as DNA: TGTGCTAGCAGCTCCGGGACAGTGGGGACCCAGTACTTC. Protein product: CASSSGTVGTQYF. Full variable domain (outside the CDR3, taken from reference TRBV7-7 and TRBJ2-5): GAGVSQSPRYKVTKRGQDVTLRCDPISSHATLYWYQQALGQGPEFLTYFNYEAQPDKSGLPSDRFSAERPEGSISTLTIQRTEQRDSAMYRCASSSGTVGTQYFGPGTRLLVL.

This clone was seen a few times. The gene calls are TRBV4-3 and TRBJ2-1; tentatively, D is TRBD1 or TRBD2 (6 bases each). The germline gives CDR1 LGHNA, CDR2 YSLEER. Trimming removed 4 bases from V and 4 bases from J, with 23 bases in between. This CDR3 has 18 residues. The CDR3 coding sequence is TGCGCCAGCAGCCGGAATACGAATACGGGGGCGGTGTACAATGAGCAGTTCTTC. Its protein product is CASSRNTNTGAVYNEQFF.

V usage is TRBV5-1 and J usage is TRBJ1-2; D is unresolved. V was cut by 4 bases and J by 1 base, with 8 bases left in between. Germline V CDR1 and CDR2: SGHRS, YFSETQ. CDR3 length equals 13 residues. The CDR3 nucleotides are TGCGCCAGCAGCCTCCAGGATAACTATGGCTACACCTTC. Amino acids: CASSLQDNYGYTF.

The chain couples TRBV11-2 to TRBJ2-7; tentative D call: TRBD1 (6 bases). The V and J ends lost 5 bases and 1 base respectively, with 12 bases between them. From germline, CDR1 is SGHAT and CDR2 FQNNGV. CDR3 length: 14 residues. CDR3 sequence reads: CASSVTGQSYEQYF. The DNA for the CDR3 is TGTGCCAGCAGCGTTACAGGACAGTCCTACGAGCAGTACTTC.

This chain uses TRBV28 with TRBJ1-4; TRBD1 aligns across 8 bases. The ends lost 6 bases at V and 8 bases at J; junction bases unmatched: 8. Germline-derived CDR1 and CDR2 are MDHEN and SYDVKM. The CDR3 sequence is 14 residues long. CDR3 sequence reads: CASRGQGRDEKLFF. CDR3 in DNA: TGTGCCAGCAGAGGACAGGGAAGGGACGAAAAACTGTTTTTT.